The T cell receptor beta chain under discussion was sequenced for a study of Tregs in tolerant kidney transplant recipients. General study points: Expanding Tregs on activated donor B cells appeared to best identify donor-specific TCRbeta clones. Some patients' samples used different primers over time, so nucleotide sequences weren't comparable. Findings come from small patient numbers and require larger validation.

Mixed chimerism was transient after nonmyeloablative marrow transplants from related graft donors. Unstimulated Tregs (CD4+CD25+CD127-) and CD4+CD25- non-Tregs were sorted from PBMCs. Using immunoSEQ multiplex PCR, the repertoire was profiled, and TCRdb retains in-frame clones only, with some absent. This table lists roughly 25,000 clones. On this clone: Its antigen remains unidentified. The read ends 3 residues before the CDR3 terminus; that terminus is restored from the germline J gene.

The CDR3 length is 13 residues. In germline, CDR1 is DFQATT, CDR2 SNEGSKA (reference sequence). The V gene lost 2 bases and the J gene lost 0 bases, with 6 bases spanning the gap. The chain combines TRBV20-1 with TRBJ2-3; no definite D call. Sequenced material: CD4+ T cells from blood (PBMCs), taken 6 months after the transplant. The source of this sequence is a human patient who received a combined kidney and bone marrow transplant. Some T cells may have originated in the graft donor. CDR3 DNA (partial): TGCAGTGCTAGACTAGGTAGCACAGATACG. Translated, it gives CSARLGSTDT. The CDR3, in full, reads CSARLGSTDTQYF.